This T cell receptor (beta chain) was identified in a study of blood T cell repertoires in COVID-19 (TCRdb year 2020). With regard to the full study: Samples covering the acute and convalescent phases of COVID-19 were provided by collaborators in the United States, Italy and Spain. The samples were drawn from two sources: the first 160 participants of the ongoing ImmuneRACE study, and 1,000 to 1,500 subjects contributed by 6 global collaborators. The dataset comprised deeply sampled blood TCRbeta repertoires from subjects exposed to, actively infected with, or recovered from COVID-19. HLA class I and class II types, where available, came from metadata supplied by the sample provider rather than from assay-based typing. A de-identified subject ID, COVID-19 status, age in years and sex were almost always included in the sample metadata. The repertoires were released in a freely available public database intended as a resource for research on the immune response to SARS-CoV-2. The prospective study material was composed of cDNA or gDNA derived from T cells, B-cell-depleted T cells, or PBMCs.

Study-wide findings and limitations: The amount of clinical and demographic metadata varied by source and participant and was provided uncurated.

TCRbeta CDR3 regions were amplified from genomic DNA using the immunoSEQ Assay, a bias-controlled multiplex PCR. Processing in the source paper ran as follows. The number of nucleated cells in each sample was estimated by amplification of reference gene primers within the assay. To quantify the absolute abundance of each unique TCRbeta CDR3 rearrangement, sequence reads were collapsed and filtered. For each sample, productive Simpson clonality was calculated as the square root of Simpson's diversity index over productive rearrangements. TCRdb holds this immuneACCESS table with in-frame rearrangements only. Some clones are missing; in checked studies, unresolved V genes explain under half, and the rest has no known cause. That table supplies the V and J calls and clone size; D and trimming were determined from the DNA. This sample has about 180,000 clones in its table, and roughly 77% of those were observed once. The ten top clones hold 12% of the sample.

In Seattle, one collaborating source enrolled patients while the infection was active and tracked those patients longitudinally over the course of disease. The collaborating institutions used their own protocols to collect whole blood in K2EDTA tubes. For TCRbeta analysis, collaborators shipped samples as frozen whole blood, isolated PBMCs, or DNA extracted from either of those sample types. As regards this clone: What this receptor recognizes is not known. Nothing much larger sits one base from this clone, and base qualities are not available.

From the germline V gene, CDR1 is MNHNS and CDR2 is SASEGT. The CDR3 sequence holds 16 residues, the cysteine and phenylalanine included. Just CDR3 DNA is preserved here, 48 bases in frame from base 1. Ends trimmed: V by 1 base, J by 3 bases; bases unmatched to a gene: 4. The clonotype comes from a woman of 80 years or more with COVID-19, enrolled during active disease. The sequence links TRBV6-1 to TRBJ2-3; 10 bases in between match TRBD2. The sample taken for sequencing was peripheral blood. The nucleotide sequence is given as TGTGCCAGCAGTGAAGTTTTAGCGGGAGGAACAGATACGCAGTATTTT. Its protein is CASSEVLAGGTDTQYF.